The clone carrying this TCR beta chain was detected a few times. Its specificity is unknown. The sample comes from a study of tissue T cells after allogeneic stem cell transplantation. Sequencing of TCRbeta CDR3 at survey depth gave sequences and template counts. Measured with immunoSEQ multiplex PCR; TCRdb has only the in-frame clones, and not every one. The data contain approximately 6,500 clones, roughly 61% of them singletons. The study, taken as a whole, reports: Shared clones across patients were few; motif clustering revealed tissue-specific shared signatures. TCR repertoires tracked anatomic similarity, regardless of disease or transplant status. Tissue-detected TCR repertoire was only partly captured by blood and spleen T cells.

Sequences were derived from duodenum tissue, sampled at autopsy. This sequence was found in a woman aged 18-49 years with breast cancer.

The CDR3 spells CASSLEGFGRRQETQYF. For the CDR3, the DNA is TGTGCCAGCAGCTTGGAGGGTTTTGGCAGGCGACAAGAGACCCAGTACTTC. The chain links TRBV5-6 to TRBJ2-5; D gene uncertain. V shed 0 bases and J shed 2 bases, with 17 bases lying between them. This CDR3 is 17 amino acids long. From germline, CDR1 is SGHDT and CDR2 YYEEEE.